The 29 T cell receptor beta chains listed next were all sequenced from one sample in a study of cytomegalovirus exposure and HLA in healthy donors. PCR used 60 Vbeta primers and 13 Jbeta primers. Profiled with immunoSEQ multiplex PCR; TCRdb holds only in-frame clones, not every one. Among 170,000 or so clones listed, 60% to 80% were seen once. Sequenced input: PBMCs. The receptors originated from a man aged 60-69 years in good health and CMV-seronegative.

The chain uses TRBV2 and TRBJ1-2; D remains ambiguous. Germline V gene lookup returns CDR1 SNHLY and CDR2 FYNNEI. The CDR3 is 15 amino acids. The V and J ends lost 5 bases and 4 bases respectively, with 17 bases between them. In DNA form, the CDR3 reads TGTGCCAGCAGTCCCCGCCGGGGATCAGGCTATGGCTACACCTTC. Protein product: CASSPRRGSGYGYTF.

This clone was detected only a few times. This sequence joins TRBV6-1 and TRBJ1-1; 9 bases map to TRBD1. The germline V gene has CDR1 MNHNS and CDR2 SASEGT. This CDR3 region has 13 residues. Losses at the gene ends were 6 bases for V and 4 bases for J; bases not matched to a gene: 3. The CDR3 region is CASRGQGFTEAFF. Here the CDR3 DNA reads TGTGCCAGCAGGGGACAGGGTTTCACTGAAGCTTTCTTT.

The chain employs TRBV10-3 and TRBJ1-2; no clear D gene. CDR3 length equals 13 residues. CDR1 ENHRY and CDR2 SYGVKD come from the germline V gene. V was trimmed by 0 bases and J by 7 bases, leaving 9 bases between them. CDR3 loop: CAISESSNGGYTF. The CDR3 coding sequence is TGTGCCATCAGTGAGTCAAGCAATGGTGGCTACACCTTC.

The chain links TRBV7-9 to TRBJ2-3; TRBD2 aligns across 8 bases. The CDR3 is 15 amino acids. CDR1 and CDR2 (germline): SEHNR, FQNEAQ (reference sequence). Trimming removed 5 bases from V and 1 base from J; junction bases left unmatched: 5. This chain's CDR3 is CASSPGGGGTDTQYF. The CDR3 DNA sequence: TGTGCCAGCAGCCCCGGGGGGGGAGGCACAGATACGCAGTATTTT.

The V gene is TRBV2, the J gene TRBJ1-6; 9 nucleotides agree with TRBD1. The germline CDR1 and CDR2 sequences are SNHLY and FYNNEI. J was trimmed by 3 bases and V by 7 bases; bases with no gene match: 7. The CDR3 length is 16 residues. This CDR3 reads CASTRDRDFYNSPLHF. CDR3 bases: TGTGCCAGCACCCGGGACAGGGACTTCTATAATTCACCCCTCCACTTT.

This chain joins TRBV19 and TRBJ1-1, with 8 bases matching TRBD1. The CDR3 totals 15 residues. Germline trimming cut 6 bases from V and 4 bases from J; bases unmatched to any gene: 10. The germline V gene has CDR1 LNHDA and CDR2 SQIVND (reference sequence). CDR3 coding DNA: TGTGCCAGTAGCTTTGCCGCAGGGGGCTTCACTGAAGCTTTCTTT. Its protein product is CASSFAAGGFTEAFF.

V usage is TRBV5-1 and J usage is TRBJ2-3; 9 bases fit TRBD2. This CDR3 has 14 residues. The V segment lost 5 bases and the J segment 4 bases; nucleotides outside the gene matches: 5. Looked up from germline, CDR1 is SGHRS and CDR2 is YFSETQ. The CDR3 DNA reads as TGCGCCAGCAGAAATAGCGGGGGCGCAGATACGCAGTATTTT. Translating gives CASRNSGGADTQYF.

The V gene is TRBV25-1, the J gene TRBJ2-5; 8 nucleotides agree with TRBD1. J lost 5 bases, V lost 3 bases, and 8 bases had no gene match. The CDR3 consists of 15 residues. The germline CDR1 and CDR2 sequences are MGHDK and SYGVNS. CDR3 residues: CASSDRTGFRETQYF. CDR3 sequence (DNA): TGTGCCAGCAGTGATCGGACAGGGTTTCGGGAGACCCAGTACTTC. The full variable domain, rest sourced from reference TRBV25-1 and TRBJ2-5, is EADIYQTPRYLVIGTGKKITLECSQTMGHDKMYWYQQDPGMELHLIHYSYGVNSTEKGDLSSESTVSRIRTEHFPLTLESARPSHTSQYLCASSDRTGFRETQYFGPGTRLLVL.

In its sample, this clone was seen a few times. The chain carries TRBV29-1 and TRBJ2-1; D perhaps matches TRBD2 (5 bases). V lost 2 bases, J lost 9 bases, and 8 bases lay in between. CDR3 size: 11 residues. Looked up from germline, CDR1 is SQVTM and CDR2 is ANQGSEA. CDR3 residues: CSVELAGEQFF. The CDR3 region has the DNA TGCAGCGTTGAACTAGCAGGTGAGCAGTTCTTC.

The J gene is TRBJ1-1, the V gene TRBV25-1; D is unclear. The germline V gene has CDR1 MGHDK and CDR2 SYGVNS. Trimming removed 7 bases at V and 5 bases at J, with 8 bases between. The CDR3 sequence is 11 residues long. CDR3 amino acids: CASIGRTEAFF. The CDR3 nucleotides read TGTGCCAGCATTGGGCGAACTGAAGCTTTCTTT.

The table lists this clone with a few counts. The genes are TRBV4-1 and TRBJ2-7, with 7 bases identical to TRBD2. This CDR3 comprises 16 residues. Per the germline V gene, CDR1 is MGHRA and CDR2 is YSYEKL. Losses at the gene ends were 0 bases for V and 0 bases for J; bases not matched to a gene: 5. The CDR3 sequence: CASSQELTSDSYEQYF. CDR3 nucleotides: TGCGCCAGCAGCCAAGAGTTAACTAGCGACTCCTACGAGCAGTACTTC.

This clone was found a few times. The chain couples TRBV5-1 to TRBJ2-3; 11 bases align to TRBD1. The CDR3 contains 15 residues. With V trimmed by 4 bases and J by 9 bases, 10 bases remained unmatched. Germline CDR1 is SGHRS and CDR2 is YFSETQ. The CDR3 spells CASSTPGTGGRTQYF. The CDR3 nucleotides are TGCGCCAGCAGCACCCCTGGGACAGGGGGAAGAACGCAGTATTTT.

This clone was observed a handful of times. This chain links TRBV27 with TRBJ2-3; D ambiguous. Germline values: CDR1 MNHEY, CDR2 SMNVEV (reference sequence). The CDR3 is 11 residues long. V gave up 11 bases and J gave up 3 bases, with 9 bases separating them. The CDR3 loop reads CAAGRTDTQYF. CDR3 sequence (DNA): TGTGCCGCCGGCAGGACAGATACGCAGTATTTT.

The chain combines TRBV6-5 with TRBJ1-4, with a weak D call TRBD1 (5 bases). The CDR3 length is 16 residues. Trimming removed 0 bases at V and 0 bases at J, with 8 bases between. From germline, CDR1 is MNHEY and CDR2 SVGAGI. This chain's CDR3 is CASSYSTGATNEKLFF. The DNA of the CDR3 is TGTGCCAGCAGTTACTCGACGGGGGCAACTAATGAAAAACTGTTTTTT.

The chain combines TRBV7-9 with TRBJ1-3; possible D gene TRBD1, 5 bases. The germline V gene has CDR1 SEHNR and CDR2 FQNEAQ (reference sequence). CDR3 length: 17 amino acids. Between the trimmed V and J ends, which lost 3 bases and 2 bases, there was a span of 17 bases. DNA of the CDR3: TGTGCCAGCAGCTTCCCGCGGCAGGGAACAACTGGAAACACCATATATTTT. This sequence encodes CASSFPRQGTTGNTIYF.

The chain combines TRBV20-1 with TRBJ2-2; 8 bases are shared with TRBD1. The CDR3 spans 11 residues. V was pared by 0 bases and J by 13 bases, with 1 base of the junction left unmatched. Germline V CDR1 and CDR2: DFQATT, SNEGSKA (reference sequence). CDR3 in amino acids: CSAREDRALFF. The CDR3 bases are TGCAGTGCTAGAGAGGACAGGGCGCTGTTTTTT.

This CDR3 is CASCNSTGGSYGYTF. In DNA, the CDR3 is TGCGCCAGCTGCAATTCGACAGGGGGCAGCTATGGCTACACCTTC. This chain connects TRBV5-1 to TRBJ1-2; 10 nucleotides line up with TRBD1. The CDR3 consists of 15 residues. J was trimmed by 4 bases and V by 7 bases; bases with no gene match: 10. In germline, CDR1 is SGHRS, CDR2 YFSETQ.

Here the CDR3 reads CASSIRTGSGANVLTF. CDR3 nucleotide sequence: TGTGCCAGTAGTATCAGGACGGGGTCTGGGGCCAACGTCCTGACTTTC. This chain links TRBV19 with TRBJ2-6, with D possibly being TRBD2 (5 bases). V lost 3 bases to trimming and J lost 1 base, with 10 bases between them. In germline, CDR1 is LNHDA, CDR2 SQIVND (reference sequence). The CDR3 runs to 16 residues.

The chain couples TRBV7-9 to TRBJ1-4, with 7 nucleotides matching TRBD1. Trimming removed 7 bases from V and 3 bases from J; junction bases left unmatched: 8. In germline, CDR1 is SEHNR, CDR2 FQNEAQ (reference sequence). The length of the CDR3 is 15 residues. CDR3: CASTPRDSANEKLFF. The CDR3 DNA follows: TGTGCCAGCACCCCCCGGGACAGTGCTAATGAAAAACTGTTTTTT. Filled out from reference TRBV7-9 and TRBJ1-4, the complete variable domain reads DTGVSQNPRHKITKRGQNVTFRCDPISEHNRLYWYRQTLGQGPEFLTYFQNEAQLEKSRLLSDRFSAERPKGSFSTLEIQRTEQGDSAMYLCASTPRDSANEKLFFGSGTQLSVL.

The chain employs TRBV19 and TRBJ2-2, with 8 bases that match TRBD1. The CDR3 is 17 amino acids. Germline CDR1 LNHDA, CDR2 SQIVND (reference sequence). The V segment lost 0 bases and the J segment 3 bases; nucleotides outside the gene matches: 6. The CDR3, as DNA: TGTGCCAGTAGTATAGATCGGACAGGGCGGGACACCGGGGAGCTGTTTTTT. Its translation: CASSIDRTGRDTGELFF.

The rearrangement joins TRBV28 to TRBJ1-4; D perhaps matches TRBD1 (5 bases). Trimming shortened V by 2 bases and J by 8 bases, and 15 bases separated the two germline ends. The germline V gene encodes CDR1 MDHEN and CDR2 SYDVKM. CDR3 length: 15 amino acids. CDR3 sequence reads: CASSLVGDSEEKLFF. The CDR3 DNA reads as TGTGCCAGCAGTTTAGTAGGGGACTCCGAGGAAAAACTGTTTTTT.

The chain joins TRBV2 to TRBJ1-6; tentative D call: TRBD1 (6 bases). Germline lookup yields CDR1 SNHLY and CDR2 FYNNEI. This CDR3 is built from 15 residues. Trimming removed 5 bases at V and 7 bases at J, with 15 bases between. CDR3 sequence reads: CASSRTGTPNSPLHF. The CDR3, as DNA: TGTGCCAGCAGTCGGACCGGGACACCGAATTCACCCCTCCACTTT. The variable domain in full, completed from reference TRBV2 and TRBJ1-6, reads EPEVTQTPSHQVTQMGQEVILRCVPISNHLYFYWYRQILGQKVEFLVSFYNNEISEKSEIFDDQFSVERPDGSNFTLKIRSTKLEDSAMYFCASSRTGTPNSPLHFGNGTRLTVT.

The chain recombines TRBV6-7 with TRBJ2-7, with TRBD2 identical over 10 bases. TRBV6-7 is an ORF; its function is uncertain. There are 18 residues in the CDR3. The J segment lost 7 bases and the V segment lost 5 bases, leaving 20 bases of the junction unmatched. CDR3 sequence reads: CASSVGLAMGVRYEEQYF. The DNA for the CDR3 is TGTGCCAGCAGTGTGGGACTAGCGATGGGGGTCAGATACGAGGAGCAGTACTTC.

The chain is built from TRBV5-8 and TRBJ2-1; 13 bases fit TRBD2. Germline CDR1 reads SGHTS; CDR2 reads YDEGEE. J lost 5 bases, V lost 2 bases, and 1 base had no gene match. The CDR3 is 15 residues long. The CDR3 region has the DNA TGTGCCAGCAGCTTCGGACTAGCGGGGGACAATGAGCAGTTCTTC. This translates into CASSFGLAGDNEQFF.

The J gene is TRBJ1-3, the V gene TRBV10-3; D unclear. The CDR3 loop spans 14 amino acids. The germline gives CDR1 ENHRY, CDR2 SYGVKD. V was shortened by 0 bases and J by 4 bases, with 7 bases between the two germline ends. The CDR3 DNA follows: TGTGCCATCAGTGAGTCGATCCAGGGAAACACCATATATTTT. Translating gives CAISESIQGNTIYF.

The chain uses TRBV6-6 and TRBJ1-2, with D hard to call. CDR3 size: 13 residues. The germline V gene has CDR1 MNHNY and CDR2 SVGAGI (reference sequence). Trimming took off 8 bases at V and 2 bases at J, with 12 bases between the two ends. This CDR3 reads CASQRAVNYGYTF. The CDR3 nucleotides read TGTGCCAGCCAGAGGGCAGTCAACTATGGCTACACCTTC.

This clone was counted once. This chain uses TRBV6-5 with TRBJ2-3; no clear D. V was pared by 2 bases and J by 0 bases, with 12 bases between. The CDR3 consists of 16 residues. Germline V lookup: CDR1 MNHEY, CDR2 SVGAGI. The CDR3 bases are TGTGCCAGCAGTTACCGACACTTCTCAAGCACAGATACGCAGTATTTT. Translating gives CASSYRHFSSTDTQYF.

This clone was seen more than once but under ten times. The genes are TRBV9 and TRBJ2-3; 14 bases are shared with TRBD2. The length of the CDR3 is 16 residues. Germline V lookup: CDR1 SGDLS, CDR2 YYNGEE. V was pared by 0 bases and J by 7 bases, with 4 bases of the junction left unmatched. CDR3 DNA sequence: TGTGCCAGCAGCGTAGGACTAGCGGGAGGGGAGAATACGCAGTATTTT. Protein sequence: CASSVGLAGGENTQYF.

CDR3 residues: CASSLGQGIYIQYF. The CDR3 DNA sequence: TGTGCCAGCAGCTTGGGACAGGGTATATACATTCAGTACTTC. The chain links TRBV5-4 to TRBJ2-4; 7 bases are a match to TRBD1. This CDR3 is 14 amino acids long. CDR1 and CDR2 from the germline V gene are SGHNT and YYREEE (reference sequence). After removal of 0 bases from V and 8 bases from J, the junction contained 5 bases not matched to a gene.